Included here is one TCR beta chain sequence, with context. Its target is not known. The sample originates from a study of post-analysis software for immune sequencing data. Study details: Disease trajectories encompassed relapsing-remitting, secondary progressive and progressive-relapsing multiple sclerosis.

TCR beta cDNA libraries included unique molecular identifiers. T cells, 1 to 10 million of them, yielded roughly 470,000 cDNA molecules. Each CDR3 protein gets one entry after TCRdb re-called the PCR reads with MiXCR. The sample has about 540,000 distinct CDR3 sequences, around 34% seen once. This CDR3 contains 13 residues. The V gene lost 3 bases and the J gene lost 13 bases, with 19 bases spanning the gap. Germline V lookup: CDR1 SQVTM, CDR2 ANQGSEA. Findings and limits, study-wide: In multiple sclerosis, normalized Chao1 diversity was significantly below that of controls. Samples prepared in the same batch strongly co-clustered by F measure. Compared with controls, patients had more of about five TRBV segments, including TRBV5-6, TRBV5-1 and TRBV20-1.

This sequence originates from a girl aged 2-17 years with multiple sclerosis. The chain carries TRBV29-1 and TRBJ2-4; tentatively, D is TRBD2 (5 bases). The material sequenced was blood. In DNA, the CDR3 is TGCAGCGTTGATACCGGGATCAGCTACGGGCAGTACTTC. Its protein product is CSVDTGISYGQYF. Full variable domain (missing parts from reference TRBV29-1 and TRBJ2-4): SAVISQKPSRDICQRGTSLTIQCQVDSQVTMMFWYRQQPGQSLTLIATANQGSEATYESGFVIDKFPISRPNLTFSTLTVSNMSPEDSSIYLCSVDTGISYGQYFGAGTRLSVL.